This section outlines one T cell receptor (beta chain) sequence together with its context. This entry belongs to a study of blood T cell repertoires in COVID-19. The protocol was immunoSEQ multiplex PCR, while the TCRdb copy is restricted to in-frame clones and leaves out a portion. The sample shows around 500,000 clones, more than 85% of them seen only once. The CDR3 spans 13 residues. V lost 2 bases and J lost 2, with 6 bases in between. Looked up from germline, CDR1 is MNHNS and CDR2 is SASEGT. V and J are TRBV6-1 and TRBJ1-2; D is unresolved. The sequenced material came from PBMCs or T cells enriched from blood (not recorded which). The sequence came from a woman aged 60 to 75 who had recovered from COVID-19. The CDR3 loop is CASSEWANYGYTF. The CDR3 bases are TGTGCCAGCAGTGAATGGGCGAACTATGGCTACACCTTC.